The 5 T cell receptor beta chains given below trace back to one sample, sequenced in a study of CD8+ T cells in alopecia areata. Extracted RNA was reverse transcribed into cDNA, the sequencing template. Clones were sequenced by immunoSEQ multiplex PCR, and TCRdb holds only the in-frame ones, with some missing. The sample has approximately 300,000 clones; 55% to 75% are singletons. Treatment given: oral pan-JAK inhibitor, 5-10 mg twice daily. Sequencing used CD4+ T cells sorted from blood, obtained at week 24, from a patient treated with tofacitinib. The receptors stem from a human donor with alopecia areata.

The gene calls are TRBV28 and TRBJ2-5; TRBD1 agrees at 8 bases. The CDR3 sequence is 15 residues long. The V segment lost 6 bases and the J segment 2 bases; nucleotides outside the gene matches: 8. Germline V gene lookup returns CDR1 MDHEN and CDR2 SYDVKM. The CDR3 here is CASRLDRGPQETQYF. CDR3 nucleotide sequence: TGTGCCAGCAGACTCGACAGGGGTCCTCAAGAGACCCAGTACTTC.

CDR3 coding DNA: TGTGCCAGCAGCTTCGAGGACGGATGGAAATATGGCTACACCTTC. Amino acid sequence: CASSFEDGWKYGYTF. The rearrangement joins TRBV5-6 to TRBJ1-2; D unresolved. The CDR3 sequence is 15 residues long. Between the trimmed V and J ends, which lost 2 bases and 5 bases, there was a span of 16 bases. Germline CDR1 reads SGHDT; CDR2 reads YYEEEE. The full variable domain, its missing parts supplied by reference TRBV5-6 and TRBJ1-2, is DAGVTQSPTHLIKTRGQQVTLRCSPKSGHDTVSWYQQALGQGPQFIFQYYEEEERQRGNFPDRFSGHQFPNYSSELNVNALLLGDSALYLCASSFEDGWKYGYTFGSGTRLTVV.

To note about this clone: One end of the junction varies from germline; a read error may be responsible. The chain carries TRBV5-4 and TRBJ2-3, with D hard to call. The CDR3 sequence is 13 residues long. The germline V gene has CDR1 SGHNT and CDR2 YYREEE (reference sequence). The CDR3 region is CASSLAERDTQYF. As DNA, the CDR3 is TGTGCCAGCAGTTTGGCGGAGAGAGATACGCAGTATTTT.

The chain uses TRBV7-8 and TRBJ2-5; 9 nucleotides agree with TRBD2. Germline CDR1 is SGHVS and CDR2 is FQNEAQ. The CDR3 contains 16 residues. V lost 3 bases and J lost 5; bases outside the gene matches: 10. DNA for the CDR3: TGTGCCAGCAGCTTCACTACCGGGACTAGCATGGAGACCCAGTACTTC. Translating it yields CASSFTTGTSMETQYF. Combining the CDR3 with reference TRBV7-8 and TRBJ2-5 gives the whole variable domain GAGVSQSPRYKVAKRGQDVALRCDPISGHVSLFWYQQALGQGPEFLTYFQNEAQLDKSGLPSDRFFAERPEGSVSTLKIQRTQQEDSAVYLCASSFTTGTSMETQYFGPGTRLLVL.

This clone was counted only a few times. This chain connects TRBV29-1 to TRBJ2-1; possibly TRBD1 or TRBD2 for D (5 bases each). V was cut by 6 bases and J by 0 bases, with 15 bases left in between. Germline V lookup: CDR1 SQVTM, CDR2 ANQGSEA. This CDR3 comprises 15 residues. The CDR3 DNA is TGCAGCGTAGCGGACATCCCCAACTCCTACAATGAGCAGTTCTTC. It specifies CSVADIPNSYNEQFF.